This T cell receptor (beta chain) was identified during a study of T cells in Graves' hyperthyroidism and ophthalmopathy. Findings of the study overall: A model using 13 V-J features told ophthalmopathy apart from stable hyperthyroidism.

In its sample, this clonotype was seen a few times. Its cognate antigen is unknown. Template material for amplifying TCR beta CDR3 regions consisted of RNA transcripts. The study used the HTBI primer set for a first-round RT-PCR of the TCR CDR3. From the multiplex PCR reads, TCRdb called clonotypes with MiXCR, one entry per CDR3 protein. The sample lists 800,000 or so distinct CDR3 sequences; 38% were seen once. CDR3 length equals 18 residues. In germline, CDR1 is DFQATT, CDR2 SNEGSKA (reference sequence). The V segment lost 3 bases and the J segment 0 bases; nucleotides outside the gene matches: 12. Sequencing was performed on blood. The clonotype comes from a man aged 18 to 30 with Graves' hyperthyroidism. V gene TRBV20-1 combines with J gene TRBJ1-5, with 9 bases aligning to TRBD1. CDR3 bases: TGCAGTGCTAGGGCATGGGACAGGGTCCTTTATAGCAATCAGCCCCAGCATTTT. Translation: CSARAWDRVLYSNQPQHF.